The 21 T cell receptor beta chains below come from one sample, sequenced in a study of beta chain features in type 1 diabetes (dated by TCRdb to the late 2010s). Libraries came from the immunoSEQ multiplex PCR assay. The entire isolated RNA was reverse transcribed using the High Capacity cDNA Reverse Transcription Kit, and thus expressed TCRB transcripts were sequenced. The clones in this table, taken by TCRdb from immuneACCESS, are in-frame only. Not every clone is retained; where verified, under half of the shortfall comes from an unresolved V gene, and the cause of the rest is unknown. The sample table records about 230,000 clones; about 10% of these occur just once. About 0.037% of the sample lies in the top ten. Source material: naive CD4+ T cells from blood. The meaning of the sample's cell subset or site label: true naive CD4+ T cells. These receptors all stem from a woman aged 18-29 years in good health.

Only a few counts were recorded for this clone. The rearrangement joins TRBV9 to TRBJ1-2, with no clear D. The V end lost 0 bases, the J end lost 4 bases, and 10 bases lay between the germline ends. CDR3 length: 14 residues. Germline CDR1 is SGDLS and CDR2 is YYNGEE. The DNA for the CDR3 is TGTGCCAGCAGCGTAGATAGGAGTAGCTATGGCTACACCTTC. Protein sequence: CASSVDRSSYGYTF. Looking up the rest from reference TRBV9 and TRBJ1-2 gives the full variable domain: DSGVTQTPKHLITATGQRVTLRCSPRSGDLSVYWYQQSLDQGLQFLIQYYNGEERAKGNILERFSAQQFPDLHSELNLSSLELGDSALYFCASSVDRSSYGYTFGSGTRLTVV.

In this sample, this clone turned up a few times. The gene calls are TRBV7-2 and TRBJ1-2, with TRBD1 as a possible D gene (6 bases). The CDR3 is 13 residues long. Germline V lookup: CDR1 SGHTA, CDR2 FQGNSA. Trimming took off 6 bases at V and 8 bases at J, with 16 bases between the two ends. The CDR3 region is CASRTGGRQGYTF. The DNA of the CDR3 is TGTGCCAGCAGGACCGGGGGGCGCCAAGGCTACACCTTC.

There are a few counts of this clone. The CDR3 DNA sequence: TGTGCCAGCAGCCAAGATTGGCTGGCGGGGATCGGCACAGATACGCAGTATTTT. Translating gives CASSQDWLAGIGTDTQYF. The V gene is TRBV14, the J gene TRBJ2-3, with D possibly TRBD2 on 6 matching bases. Germline CDR1 reads SGHDN; CDR2 reads FVKESK. The CDR3 extends over 18 amino acids. V was pared by 0 bases and J by 1 base, with 17 bases between.

As DNA, the CDR3 is TGTGCCAGCAGCTGGGGGACAGTCGGGACCCAGTACTTC. Residues: CASSWGTVGTQYF. The rearrangement joins TRBV5-6 to TRBJ2-5; 7 nucleotides line up with TRBD1. The germline CDR1 and CDR2 sequences are SGHDT and YYEEEE. With V trimmed by 3 bases and J by 7 bases, 6 bases remained unmatched. The CDR3 has 13 residues.

The chain combines TRBV6-5 with TRBJ1-2, with a weak D call TRBD1 (6 bases). Germline loops: CDR1 MNHEY, CDR2 SVGAGI. Between the trimmed V and J ends, which lost 8 bases and 0 bases, there was a span of 7 bases. The CDR3 spans 12 residues. As DNA, the CDR3 is TGTGCCAGCGGACAGACTAACTATGGCTACACCTTC. Translation: CASGQTNYGYTF.

The CDR3 DNA reads TGTGCCAGCAGTACTACTGGGGCCGGTATTGTTTTCGAGCAGTACTTC. Protein: CASSTTGAGIVFEQYF. The rearrangement links TRBV27 to TRBJ2-7, with D perhaps TRBD1 (5 bases). Per germline, CDR1 MNHEY and CDR2 SMNVEV (reference sequence). There are 16 residues in the CDR3. Trimming cost V 5 bases and J 6 bases, with 23 bases left between them.

This clone was observed many times. One junction end disagrees with the germline gene, perhaps due to a read error. The chain couples TRBV29-1 to TRBJ2-1; 12 bases line up with TRBD2. The CDR3 spans 14 residues. Germline values: CDR1 SQVTM, CDR2 ANQGSEA. The CDR3 nucleotides are TGCAGCGTGGAAGGACTAGCGGGAAACAATGAGCAGTTCTTC. Translating it yields CSVEGLAGNNEQFF.

The chain couples TRBV28 to TRBJ2-3; 8 nucleotides align to TRBD1. Germline V gene sequence: CDR1 MDHEN, CDR2 SYDVKM. This CDR3 is built from 16 residues. Trimming took 4 bases from V and 5 from J; bases not matched to a gene: 11. The CDR3 bases are TGTGCCAGCAGTTCACTACAGGGGGTAACGGGAGATACGCAGTATTTT. Amino acid sequence: CASSSLQGVTGDTQYF. The full variable domain, rest sourced from reference TRBV28 and TRBJ2-3, is DVKVTQSSRYLVKRTGEKVFLECVQDMDHENMFWYRQDPGLGLRLIYFSYDVKMKEKGDIPEGYSVSREKKERFSLILESASTNQTSMYLCASSSLQGVTGDTQYFGPGTRLTVL.

The V gene is TRBV2, the J gene TRBJ2-3; D remains unclear. CDR3 size: 11 residues. Trimming took off 9 bases at V and 5 bases at J, with 9 bases between the two ends. CDR1 SNHLY and CDR2 FYNNEI come from the germline V gene. Here the CDR3 DNA reads TGTGCCAGTACTCCAATAGATACGCAGTATTTT. Its translation: CASTPIDTQYF.

The chain employs TRBV29-1 and TRBJ1-2; a weak D match, TRBD1 (5 bases). V lost 4 bases and J 5 bases, leaving 11 bases between the germline ends. This CDR3 comprises 12 residues. CDR1 and CDR2 from the germline V gene are SQVTM and ANQGSEA. The CDR3 here is CSVVGGPYGYTF. CDR3 sequence (DNA): TGCAGCGTTGTGGGGGGACCTTATGGCTACACCTTC.

This clone was detected only a few times. The CDR3 loop reads CSGVEVQYGYTF. CDR3 nucleotides: TGCAGCGGGGTGGAGGTCCAATATGGCTACACCTTC. V is TRBV29-1 and J is TRBJ1-2; D remains unclear. Germline lookup yields CDR1 SQVTM and CDR2 ANQGSEA. The CDR3 length is 12 residues. Trimming shortened V by 7 bases and J by 5 bases, and 14 bases separated the two germline ends.

The V and J genes are TRBV5-6 and TRBJ2-5; 7 bases map to TRBD2. V dropped 2 bases and J dropped 4; count of bases not matched to a gene: 14. The CDR3 has 17 amino acids. Germline V lookup: CDR1 SGHDT, CDR2 YYEEEE. The CDR3 DNA sequence: TGTGCCAGCAGCTTCGGGGGTTATAAGCGGGGTGTAGAGACCCAGTACTTC. It translates to CASSFGGYKRGVETQYF.

This clone came up a few times. The chain employs TRBV13 and TRBJ2-1; perhaps TRBD2 as D (7 bases). With 5 bases removed from V and 5 bases from J, the gap between germline ends came to 16 bases. Germline values: CDR1 PRHDT, CDR2 FYEKMQ (reference sequence). CDR3 length equals 15 residues. Written as DNA, the CDR3 is TGTGCCAGCAGCCGTCGGGGGGCAGGGGACAATGAGCAGTTCTTC. As protein: CASSRRGAGDNEQFF.

The chain combines TRBV30 with TRBJ2-4; D is possibly TRBD1 (6 bases). The CDR3 sequence is 16 residues long. Looked up from germline, CDR1 is GTSNPN and CDR2 is SVGIG (reference sequence). V was cut by 3 bases and J by 1 base, with 16 bases left in between. CDR3 region: CAWSHGQNFAKNIQYF. The CDR3 DNA follows: TGTGCCTGGAGCCATGGACAGAACTTCGCCAAAAACATTCAGTACTTC.

V usage is TRBV5-1 and J usage is TRBJ2-7; 9 bases fit TRBD2. From germline, CDR1 is SGHRS and CDR2 YFSETQ. CDR3 length: 13 amino acids. Trimming took 4 bases from V and 3 from J; bases not matched to a gene: 2. The CDR3 sequence: CASSASGDYEQYF. CDR3 in DNA: TGCGCCAGCAGCGCTAGCGGGGACTACGAGCAGTACTTC. Variable domain in full (rest from reference TRBV5-1 and TRBJ2-7): KAGVTQTPRYLIKTRGQQVTLSCSPISGHRSVSWYQQTPGQGLQFLFEYFSETQRNKGNFPGRFSGRQFSNSRSEMNVSTLELGDSALYLCASSASGDYEQYFGPGTRLTVT.

The sample holds a few counts of this clone. V is TRBV6-5 and J is TRBJ2-7; tentative D call: TRBD2 (5 bases). CDR1 MNHEY and CDR2 SVGAGI come from the germline V gene. This CDR3 region has 13 residues. V lost 6 bases and J 7 bases, leaving 16 bases between the germline ends. The CDR3 sequence is CASRPGVGREQYF. In DNA, the CDR3 is TGTGCCAGCAGACCCGGGGTCGGTCGGGAGCAGTACTTC.

Here the CDR3 reads CATEGYGYTF. The DNA for the CDR3 is TGTGCCACAGAAGGCTATGGCTACACCTTC. The genes are TRBV30 and TRBJ1-2; D is unclear. Per germline, CDR1 GTSNPN and CDR2 SVGIG (reference sequence). Trimming cost V 8 bases and J 4 bases, with 8 bases left between them. CDR3 length: 10 residues.

J is TRBJ2-2 and V is TRBV4-1; 7 bases line up with TRBD1. V gave up 1 base and J gave up 0 bases; unmatched junction bases: 8. The CDR3 is 18 residues long. Germline V gives CDR1 MGHRA, CDR2 YSYEKL. The CDR3 DNA reads TGCGCCAGCAGCCAAGTTCCCGGGACAGCTTCGAACACCGGGGAGCTGTTTTTT. It is translated as CASSQVPGTASNTGELFF.

The genes are TRBV5-6 and TRBJ1-1; D is unresolved. Trimming cost V 6 bases and J 1 base, with 16 bases left between them. The germline V gene has CDR1 SGHDT and CDR2 YYEEEE. The CDR3 length is 15 residues. The CDR3: CASNSPDGRNTEAFF. The CDR3 coding sequence is TGTGCCAGCAACTCTCCGGACGGGAGGAACACTGAAGCTTTCTTT.

This chain uses TRBV9 with TRBJ1-1, with 7 bases that match TRBD1. J gave up 1 base and V 5 bases, and 5 bases lay outside the gene matches. Germline V gives CDR1 SGDLS, CDR2 YYNGEE. There are 14 residues in the CDR3. CDR3 sequence reads: CASSAGQRNTEAFF. CDR3 DNA: TGTGCCAGCAGTGCGGGACAGCGGAACACTGAAGCTTTCTTT. Variable domain in full (rest from reference TRBV9 and TRBJ1-1): DSGVTQTPKHLITATGQRVTLRCSPRSGDLSVYWYQQSLDQGLQFLIQYYNGEERAKGNILERFSAQQFPDLHSELNLSSLELGDSALYFCASSAGQRNTEAFFGQGTRLTVV.

V usage is TRBV30 and J usage is TRBJ1-1, with a possible D match to TRBD1 (6 bases). The germline V gene encodes CDR1 GTSNPN and CDR2 SVGIG (reference sequence). With 0 bases removed from V and 0 bases from J, the gap between germline ends came to 8 bases. The CDR3 consists of 14 residues. The CDR3 DNA reads as TGTGCCTGGAGTGTAGACAGGATGAACACTGAAGCTTTCTTT. Its protein product is CAWSVDRMNTEAFF. Together with reference TRBV30 and TRBJ1-1, the CDR3 gives the full variable domain: SQTIHQWPATLVQPVGSPLSLECTVEGTSNPNLYWYRQAAGRGLQLLFYSVGIGQISSEVPQNLSASRPQDRQFILSSKKLLLSDSGFYLCAWSVDRMNTEAFFGQGTRLTVV.